This T cell receptor beta chain was documented in a study of Graves' ophthalmopathy and Graves' hyperthyroidism. V dropped 3 bases and J dropped 5; count of bases not matched to a gene: 11. Germline-derived CDR1 and CDR2 are SGDLS and YYNGEE. This CDR3 spans 16 amino acids. TCR beta CDR3 amplification used RNA transcripts. An opening RT-PCR round employed HTBI primers and preceded a second-round multiplex PCR. TCRdb used MiXCR to reprocess the multiplex PCR reads, holding one entry per CDR3 protein. The sample comprises around 1.1 million distinct CDR3 sequences, about two fifths of which are singletons, and over 8.5% rests with the top ten.

Sequencing used peripheral blood or thyroid tissue (not recorded which). This TCR came from an adult man with Graves' hyperthyroidism. V usage is TRBV9 and J usage is TRBJ2-5; 9 bases line up with TRBD1. The CDR3 sequence is CASSEKTGGLSETQYF. The DNA of the CDR3 is TGTGCCAGCAGCGAAAAGACAGGGGGTTTGTCGGAGACCCAGTACTTC.